Shown below are 22 T cell receptor beta chains from a single sample sequenced in a study of identical twins. From the 5' RACE reads, TCRdb called clonotypes with MiXCR, one entry per CDR3 protein. Of 600,000 to 800,000 distinct CDR3 sequences listed, roughly 20% are singletons. In addition, the sample was reused for a study of T cells expressing NK-cell markers.

Sequences were obtained from PBMCs. Receptors originate from a woman aged 18 to 35 in good health.

This clonotype was observed a handful of times. A much larger clone is a single base away; this may be a read error. This chain links TRBV6-5 with TRBJ1-3, with D uncertain. The CDR3 has 11 amino acids. Germline CDR1 MNHEY, CDR2 SVGAGI. The V and J ends lost 3 bases and 6 bases respectively, with 3 bases between them. CDR3 loop: CASSYANTIYF. CDR3 DNA sequence: TGTGCCAGCAGTTATGCAAACACCATATATTTT.

This clonotype was counted only a few times. The V call is TRBV12-3 or TRBV12-4, the J call TRBJ2-5; maybe TRBD2 (5 bases). This CDR3 contains 16 residues. V lost 5 bases and J 3 bases, leaving 19 bases between the germline ends. CDR3 in DNA: TGTGCCAGCAGTCCGCGAGCGGATGTGGGGAAAGAGACCCAGTACTTC. Residues: CASSPRADVGKETQYF.

This clonotype was detected only a few times. The V gene is TRBV20-1, the J gene TRBJ2-1, with a weak D call TRBD2 (5 bases). The CDR3 consists of 13 residues. Germline V gene lookup returns CDR1 DFQATT and CDR2 SNEGSKA (reference sequence). V lost 3 bases and J lost 7, with 13 bases in between. CDR3 DNA sequence: TGCAGTGCTAGTGACACTAGGAAGAATGAGCAGTTCTTC. It is translated as CSASDTRKNEQFF.

This clonotype has a handful of counts. The chain joins TRBV7-7 to TRBJ2-5; D unresolved. Looked up from germline, CDR1 is SSHAT and CDR2 is FNYEAQ (reference sequence). This CDR3 has 14 amino acids. V was clipped by 5 bases and J by 4 bases, with 14 bases between them. The CDR3 loop is CASSRLGSAETQYF. Here the CDR3 DNA reads TGTGCCAGCAGCCGACTTGGGTCGGCAGAGACCCAGTACTTC.

The CDR3 region is CAISARGEQYF. DNA for the CDR3: TGTGCCATCAGTGCTCGTGGCGAGCAGTACTTC. This rearrangement joins TRBV10-3 to TRBJ2-7, with D unresolved. Germline values: CDR1 ENHRY, CDR2 SYGVKD. Trimming cost V 4 bases and J 6 bases, with 7 bases left between them. The CDR3 sequence is 11 residues long.

In this sample, this clonotype turned up a few times. V and J are TRBV6-5 and TRBJ2-1, with TRBD2 identical over 7 bases. CDR1 and CDR2 from the germline V gene are MNHEY and SVGAGI. The CDR3 covers 13 residues. V shed 3 bases and J 5 bases; nucleotides not matched to a gene: 1. The CDR3 sequence is CASSYRGDNEQFF. The CDR3 nucleotides read TGTGCCAGCAGTTATCGGGGGGACAATGAGCAGTTCTTC.

The chain couples TRBV19 to TRBJ2-1; D is unresolved. The CDR3 loop spans 13 amino acids. V was trimmed by 3 bases and J by 4 bases, leaving 7 bases between them. The germline gives CDR1 LNHDA, CDR2 SQIVND (reference sequence). The CDR3 protein is CASSIGVYNEQFF. CDR3 in DNA: TGTGCCAGTAGTATTGGCGTATACAATGAGCAGTTCTTC. Supplemented by reference TRBV19 and TRBJ2-1, the full variable domain reads DGGITQSPKYLFRKEGQNVTLSCEQNLNHDAMYWYRQDPGQGLRLIYYSQIVNDFQKGDIAEGYSVSREKKESFPLTVTSAQKNPTAFYLCASSIGVYNEQFFGPGTRLTVL.

The chain is built from TRBV20-1 and TRBJ1-2; no clear D. Trimming pared 4 bases from V and 3 bases from J, leaving 15 bases between. The CDR3 runs 14 residues. CDR1 and CDR2 from the germline V gene are DFQATT and SNEGSKA (reference sequence). The CDR3 nucleotides are TGCAGTGCTAAAGGGCGGACGTCCGACTATGGCTACACCTTC. This encodes CSAKGRTSDYGYTF.

The chain carries TRBV20-1 and TRBJ2-3; D gene unclear. This CDR3 region has 12 residues. Trimming left V 6 bases short and J 2 bases short, with 9 bases between. Germline CDR1 and CDR2: DFQATT and SNEGSKA (reference sequence). DNA of the CDR3: TGCAGTGCCCCCGTGGTCACAGATACGCAGTATTTT. Its protein product is CSAPVVTDTQYF.

This clonotype was counted only a few times. V is TRBV5-5 and J is TRBJ2-1; D may correspond to TRBD1 or TRBD2 (5 bases each). From germline, CDR1 is SGHKS and CDR2 YYEKEE (reference sequence). V dropped 3 bases and J dropped 5 bases, with 21 bases sitting between them. This CDR3 contains 17 residues. The CDR3 region has the DNA TGTGCCAGCAGCTCAAGGGGCGGAGGTGGGTCGCACAATGAGCAGTTCTTC. It encodes CASSSRGGGGSHNEQFF.

The chain uses TRBV5-6 and TRBJ1-5; D unclear. V lost 0 bases, J lost 4 bases, and 8 bases lay in between. There are 14 residues in the CDR3. Germline V CDR1 and CDR2: SGHDT, YYEEEE. In DNA, the CDR3 is TGTGCCAGCAGCTTGGTCGGGGAAAATCAGCCCCAGCATTTT. As protein: CASSLVGENQPQHF.

The chain links TRBV5-6 to TRBJ2-3; 7 positions agree with TRBD2. The CDR3 runs 14 residues. Losses at the gene ends were 4 bases for V and 2 bases for J; bases not matched to a gene: 4. In germline, CDR1 is SGHDT, CDR2 YYEEEE. CDR3 in amino acids: CASSMGGTTDTQYF. The DNA for the CDR3 is TGTGCCAGCAGCATGGGGGGGACCACAGATACGCAGTATTTT. Combining the CDR3 with reference TRBV5-6 and TRBJ2-3 gives the whole variable domain DAGVTQSPTHLIKTRGQQVTLRCSPKSGHDTVSWYQQALGQGPQFIFQYYEEEERQRGNFPDRFSGHQFPNYSSELNVNALLLGDSALYLCASSMGGTTDTQYFGPGTRLTVL.

At least ten counts were recorded for this clonotype. The CDR3 protein is CASSERDRGNEKLFF. As DNA, the CDR3 is TGTGCCAGCAGTGAAAGGGACAGGGGTAACGAAAAACTGTTTTTT. The rearrangement uses TRBV25-1 and TRBJ1-4; 10 bases are shared with TRBD1. J was trimmed by 8 bases and V by 2 bases; bases with no gene match: 5. From germline, CDR1 is MGHDK and CDR2 SYGVNS. The CDR3 consists of 15 residues.

This clonotype was detected only a few times. This rearrangement joins TRBV20-1 to TRBJ2-7; 10 positions agree with TRBD2. Germline V lookup: CDR1 DFQATT, CDR2 SNEGSKA (reference sequence). The CDR3 contains 14 residues. Germline trimming cut 6 bases from V and 2 bases from J; bases unmatched to any gene: 7. The CDR3 bases are TGCAGTGCACCCACTAGCGGGGCTCCCTACGAGCAGTACTTC. The encoded protein is CSAPTSGAPYEQYF.

The rearrangement links TRBV12-3 or TRBV12-4 to TRBJ2-1; D remains ambiguous. V shed 6 bases and J shed 2 bases, with 17 bases lying between them. The CDR3 is 16 amino acids. CDR3 sequence: CASSRLLSVPYNEQFF. Written as DNA, the CDR3 is TGTGCCAGCAGCCGACTCCTTTCGGTTCCCTACAATGAGCAGTTCTTC.

V is TRBV9 and J is TRBJ2-1, with 9 bases that match TRBD2. CDR3 length: 16 amino acids. J gave up 5 bases and V 0 bases, and 6 bases lay outside the gene matches. Germline CDR1 reads SGDLS; CDR2 reads YYNGEE. In DNA, the CDR3 is TGTGCCAGCAGCGTAGGCGGGAGGGTTGCCGACAATGAGCAGTTCTTC. Translating gives CASSVGGRVADNEQFF.

The J gene is TRBJ2-7, the V gene TRBV2; 7 bases line up with TRBD2. This CDR3 has 15 residues. Germline V gives CDR1 SNHLY, CDR2 FYNNEI. V lost 8 bases to trimming and J lost 2 bases; unmatched junction nucleotides: 12. CDR3 sequence (DNA): TGTGCCAGCGGGGTCCGGGAGGCAGGAGCCTACGAGCAGTACTTC. This gives the protein CASGVREAGAYEQYF.

The count of this clonotype is one. J is TRBJ2-3 and V is TRBV12-3 or TRBV12-4, with 10 bases fitting TRBD2. The V segment lost 4 bases and the J segment 8 bases; nucleotides outside the gene matches: 9. This CDR3 has 15 amino acids. As DNA, the CDR3 is TGTGCCAGCAGTTGGACTAGCGGAGGCCCAGTTACGCAGTATTTT. Translated, it gives CASSWTSGGPVTQYF.

The gene calls are TRBV29-1 and TRBJ1-2, with D tentatively TRBD1 (5 bases). CDR3 length: 11 amino acids. Germline V CDR1 and CDR2: SQVTM, ANQGSEA. The V gene lost 4 bases and the J gene lost 7 bases, with 10 bases spanning the gap. The CDR3 is CSVAGTAGYTF. CDR3 DNA: TGCAGCGTTGCTGGGACCGCTGGCTACACCTTC.

Only a few counts were recorded for this clonotype. The chain has TRBV10-3 and TRBJ2-5, with 7 bases lining up with TRBD1. The CDR3 is 12 amino acids. V dropped 9 bases and J dropped 3; count of bases not matched to a gene: 4. CDR1 is ENHRY and CDR2 is SYGVKD in the germline V gene. This CDR3 is CAIQTGKETQYF. In nucleotides, the CDR3 is TGTGCCATTCAGACAGGGAAAGAGACCCAGTACTTC.

In its sample, this clonotype was seen a few times. The CDR3 DNA follows: TGTGCCAGCAGCTTAGAGGGGACTCCCTACAATGAGCAGTTCTTC. Translated: CASSLEGTPYNEQFF. The rearrangement uses TRBV7-2 and TRBJ2-1, with D possibly being TRBD2 (6 bases). Germline-derived CDR1 and CDR2 are SGHTA and FQGNSA. The CDR3 sequence is 15 residues long. V lost 1 base and J 2 bases, leaving 9 bases between the germline ends.

This clonotype was observed many times. The chain uses TRBV20-1 and TRBJ2-7, with D possibly TRBD2 on 5 matching bases. There are 13 residues in the CDR3. The ends were cut back, 6 bases at V and 3 bases at J, with 15 bases in the middle. The germline V gene has CDR1 DFQATT and CDR2 SNEGSKA (reference sequence). The CDR3 DNA sequence: TGCAGTGCCCAATCAGGACTTATCTACGAGCAGTACTTC. Translating it yields CSAQSGLIYEQYF.